This paragraph reports one TCR beta chain. Its antigen is currently not known. No quality values exist for individual bases; no much larger clone is one base distant. Collaborating institutions collected whole blood in K2EDTA tubes following their own protocols. For TCRbeta analysis, collaborators shipped samples in one of three forms: frozen whole blood, isolated PBMCs, or DNA extracted from either of those sample types. TCRbeta CDR3 regions were amplified from genomic DNA using the immunoSEQ Assay, a bias-controlled multiplex PCR. For the original study's pipeline: The number of nucleated cells in each sample was estimated by amplification of reference gene primers within the assay. To quantify the absolute abundance of each unique TCRbeta CDR3 rearrangement, sequence reads were collapsed and filtered. For each sample, productive Simpson clonality was calculated by taking the square root of Simpson's diversity index across productive rearrangements. This is the immuneACCESS table as TCRdb keeps it, with only in-frame sequences that have V and J called. A part of the clones is gone; compared with another copy, unresolved V genes explain less than half, and the rest is unexplained. The D gene and trimming were derived from the DNA, and the V and J assignments and clone size from that table. Present in this sample are under 200,000 clones, about 80% of which were seen just once. The top ten constitute roughly 1.9% of the sample.

V and J lose 5 bases and 8 bases, and a span of 22 bases separates them. The CDR3 measures 16 amino acids from cysteine to phenylalanine. Only CDR3 DNA is held: 48 bases, read in frame from base 1. From a lookup of the germline V gene, CDR1 and CDR2 are SGHAT and FQNNGV. These data come from a study of blood T cell repertoires in COVID-19 (dated by TCRdb to the early 2020s). Study-level background: Samples covering the acute and convalescent phases of COVID-19 were provided by collaborators in the United States, Italy and Spain. The prospective study material was composed of cDNA or gDNA derived from T cells, B-cell-depleted T cells, or PBMCs. Where available, HLA class I and class II types were obtained from metadata supplied by the sample provider rather than from assay-based typing. The sample metadata nearly always contained a de-identified subject ID, COVID-19 status, age in years and sex. The repertoires were released in a freely available public database meant as a resource for research on the immune response to SARS-CoV-2. The samples were drawn from two sources: the first 160 participants of the ongoing ImmuneRACE study, and 1,254 subjects contributed by 6 global collaborators. The dataset comprised deeply sampled blood TCRbeta repertoires from subjects exposed to, actively infected with, or recovered from COVID-19. What the research found in general, with its limitations: The amount of clinical and demographic metadata varied by source and participant and was provided uncurated.

The rearrangement combines TRBV11-2 with TRBJ1-5, with the D gene not confidently named. The receptor was isolated from a woman at least 80 years old with acute or convalescent COVID-19. Sequenced input: peripheral blood. The DNA is TGTGCCAGCAGCCCAGTCCTTGGCAGGAGGGCTAAGCCCCAGCATTTT. This translates into CASSPVLGRRAKPQHF.